This T cell receptor beta chain is drawn from a study of PD-1 blockade in classical Hodgkin lymphoma. Following autologous stem cell transplantation, relapse occurred in every patient, and exposure to brentuximab vedotin varied. Measured with immunoSEQ multiplex PCR; TCRdb has only the in-frame clones, and not every one. The repertoire holds around 50,000 clones, 85% to 95% seen once, with more than 9% in the top ten. Germline V CDR1 and CDR2: MNHEY, SVGAGI. V lost 0 bases, J lost 6 bases, and 9 bases lay in between. The CDR3 is 14 amino acids. Regarding this clone: Antigen specificity is unknown. Within the sample, other DNA sequences also encode this same CDR3.

General study findings and limits: Reasons behind the repertoire differences stay unclear, perhaps disease activity or earlier therapy.

V usage is TRBV6-5 and J usage is TRBJ2-1; D is perhaps TRBD1 (5 bases). This sequence originates from a human donor with classical Hodgkin lymphoma. Sample: peripheral blood mononuclear cells (PBMCs), taken before the second cycle of nivolumab. CDR3 DNA: TGTGCCAGCAGTTACTCGGGCCAGGGCAATGAGCAGTTCTTC. It translates to CASSYSGQGNEQFF.